Each of the 7 T cell receptor beta chains below was sequenced from the same sample in a study of T-cell reconstitution after alpha-beta-depleted transplantation in children. Unique molecular identifiers were incorporated during preparation of the TCRbeta library. TCRdb independently ran MiXCR on the PCR reads; one entry per CDR3 protein. Of approximately 400,000 distinct CDR3 sequences detected, around 15% appear once; the ten largest clones hold 25% to 35%. The sequences come from PBMCs, mostly from graft donor cells, collected 360 days after TCRalphabeta/CD19-depleted stem cell transplant. Every receptor here comes from a boy in the first two years of life who had a stem cell transplant for Wiskott-Aldrich syndrome, so the T cells may come from the graft donor.

This clonotype was detected a few times. This sequence joins TRBV6-2 or TRBV6-3 and TRBJ2-1; TRBD2 might be the D (5 bases). Germline CDR1 MNHEY, CDR2 SVGEGT. Trimming shortened V by 6 bases and J by 0 bases, and 15 bases separated the two germline ends. The CDR3 contains 16 residues. The CDR3 nucleotides are TGTGCCAGCAGCTTCCGGGGTCCAGTCTCCTACAATGAGCAGTTCTTC. It encodes CASSFRGPVSYNEQFF.

V is TRBV20-1 and J is TRBJ1-5; 7 nucleotides line up with TRBD1. Germline assignment: CDR1 DFQATT and CDR2 SNEGSKA (reference sequence). V gave up 3 bases and J gave up 7 bases; unmatched junction bases: 3. This CDR3 has 12 amino acids. In DNA, the CDR3 is TGCAGTGCTAGTGGGGGACAGCAGCCCCAGCATTTT. Encoded protein: CSASGGQQPQHF.

This chain uses TRBV15 with TRBJ2-2; 7 nucleotides agree with TRBD1. The junction had 4 bases not matched to a gene; V was cut back by 2 bases and J by 4 bases. CDR3 length: 15 residues. From germline, CDR1 is LNHNV and CDR2 YYDKDF (reference sequence). The CDR3 DNA follows: TGTGCCACCAGCAGATACAGGGGCGGCACCGGGGAGCTGTTTTTT. This sequence encodes CATSRYRGGTGELFF.

This clonotype was recorded a few times. The V gene is TRBV5-1, the J gene TRBJ2-7, with a tentative D call TRBD1 (6 bases). V was cut by 5 bases and J by 1 base, with 13 bases left in between. Germline-derived CDR1 and CDR2 are SGHRS and YFSETQ. The length of the CDR3 is 14 residues. CDR3: CASRWDIPSYEQYF. The CDR3 DNA sequence: TGCGCCAGCAGGTGGGACATTCCTTCCTACGAGCAGTACTTC.

In its sample, this clonotype was seen a few times. The CDR3 sequence is CASSTGLAWNEQFF. In nucleotides, the CDR3 is TGCGCCAGCAGCACCGGACTAGCCTGGAATGAGCAGTTCTTC. V usage is TRBV5-1 and J usage is TRBJ2-1, with 8 nucleotides matching TRBD2. The V segment lost 4 bases and the J segment 7 bases; nucleotides outside the gene matches: 7. CDR1 and CDR2 (germline): SGHRS, YFSETQ. This CDR3 region has 14 residues.

This clonotype came up a few times. The chain couples TRBV20-1 to TRBJ1-4; 8 bases match TRBD1. The CDR3 loop spans 13 amino acids. Germline lookup yields CDR1 DFQATT and CDR2 SNEGSKA (reference sequence). V was clipped by 5 bases and J by 8 bases; unmatched bases: 7. The CDR3 bases are TGCAGTGCTCAGGACAGGGTTGGAGAAAAACTGTTTTTT. This gives the protein CSAQDRVGEKLFF.

This chain connects TRBV6-5 to TRBJ2-5, with 7 bases fitting TRBD2. This CDR3 is built from 13 residues. CDR1 is MNHEY and CDR2 is SVGAGI in the germline V gene. The V segment lost 9 bases and the J segment 3 bases; nucleotides outside the gene matches: 7. CDR3 DNA: TGTGCCAGTAGCGGGCGGCGGAAAGAGACCCAGTACTTC. Translation gives CASSGRRKETQYF.